These 22 T cell receptor beta chains originate from one sample sequenced in a study of T-cell reconstitution after alpha-beta-depleted transplantation in children. Whole-study findings and limits: Newly produced T cells mostly accounted for T-cell counts and diversity one year post-transplant.

No antigen has been identified for these receptors. The library targeted TCRbeta and was prepared with unique molecular identifiers. TCRdb used MiXCR to reprocess the PCR reads, holding one entry per CDR3 protein. The sample has hundreds of thousands of distinct CDR3 sequences, less than 9.5% seen once. This specimen consisted of peripheral blood, obtained 360 days after TCRalphabeta/CD19-depleted stem cell transplant. The receptors were sampled from a female patient aged 2 to 10 who had a stem cell transplant for Fanconi anemia, so the T cells may come from the graft donor.

This clonotype was counted ten times or more. The chain employs TRBV28 and TRBJ1-2; D not resolved. This CDR3 has 11 residues. Trimming left V 9 bases short and J 3 bases short, with 8 bases between. The germline gives CDR1 MDHEN, CDR2 SYDVKM. CDR3 sequence: CASGRYYGYTF. In nucleotides, the CDR3 is TGTGCCAGTGGACGGTACTATGGCTACACCTTC.

This clonotype came up many times. CDR3 sequence reads: CASSSGTDHTEAFF. For the CDR3, the DNA is TGTGCCAGCAGTTCCGGGACGGACCACACTGAAGCTTTCTTT. The V and J genes are TRBV28 and TRBJ1-1; the D gene is possibly TRBD1 (5 bases). Per germline, CDR1 MDHEN and CDR2 SYDVKM. The CDR3 runs to 14 residues. V was cut by 4 bases and J by 3 bases, with 12 bases left in between.

This clonotype was counted many times. The gene calls are TRBV25-1 and TRBJ1-1, with D unresolved. Germline CDR1 is MGHDK and CDR2 is SYGVNS. This CDR3 has 15 residues. V lost 2 bases, J lost 0 bases, and 10 bases lay in between. CDR3 residues: CASSELLGVNTEAFF. The DNA of the CDR3 is TGTGCCAGCAGTGAACTTCTCGGCGTGAACACTGAAGCTTTCTTT.

This clonotype showed up many times. The chain uses TRBV7-2 and TRBJ2-7, with a tentative D call TRBD1 (6 bases). Germline assignment: CDR1 SGHTA and CDR2 FQGNSA. The CDR3 extends over 14 amino acids. Trimming took off 3 bases at V and 3 bases at J, with 12 bases between the two ends. CDR3 residues: CASSLIEGVYEQYF. CDR3 DNA: TGTGCCAGCAGCTTGATAGAGGGGGTCTACGAGCAGTACTTC.

The sample holds a few counts of this clonotype. The CDR3 DNA reads as TGCAGTGCGGGGGCAGGAGGCAATCAGCCCCAGCATTTT. As protein: CSAGAGGNQPQHF. J is TRBJ1-5 and V is TRBV20-1, with D perhaps TRBD1 (6 bases). The CDR3 loop spans 13 amino acids. Trimming took 6 bases from V and 2 from J, leaving 11 bases between them. Looked up from germline, CDR1 is DFQATT and CDR2 is SNEGSKA (reference sequence).

V and J are TRBV10-3 and TRBJ2-7; 9 bases are shared with TRBD1. CDR1 and CDR2 (germline): ENHRY, SYGVKD. This CDR3 has 17 residues. V shed 0 bases and J 0 bases; nucleotides not matched to a gene: 6. The CDR3 is CAISESKGQGSSYEQYF. For the CDR3, the DNA is TGTGCCATCAGTGAGTCGAAGGGACAGGGTAGCTCCTACGAGCAGTACTTC.

This clonotype came up a few times. Written as DNA, the CDR3 is TGTGCCAGCAGTGAAGGGGTTAGAAAGTTCTTC. Its translation: CASSEGVRKFF. The V call is TRBV6-1, the J call TRBJ2-1; D is ambiguous. The CDR3 is 11 amino acids. Germline V gene sequence: CDR1 MNHNS, CDR2 SASEGT. V lost 1 base, J lost 14 bases, and 9 bases lay in between.

The CDR3 is CASSPGLADTDTQYF. CDR3 nucleotides: TGTGCCAGCTCACCCGGACTAGCGGACACAGATACGCAGTATTTT. The gene calls are TRBV18 and TRBJ2-3; the match to TRBD2 covers 10 bases. The V segment lost 3 bases and the J segment 2 bases; nucleotides outside the gene matches: 2. The length of the CDR3 is 15 residues. Germline V gene lookup returns CDR1 KGHSH and CDR2 LQKENI. Complete variable domain (other parts from reference TRBV18 and TRBJ2-3): NAGVMQNPRHLVRRRGQEARLRCSPMKGHSHVYWYRQLPEEGLKFMVYLQKENIIDESGMPKERFSAEFPKEGPSILRIQQVVRGDSAAYFCASSPGLADTDTQYFGPGTRLTVL.

The table lists this clonotype with many counts. This chain links TRBV19 with TRBJ2-1, with D possibly being TRBD1 (6 bases). Germline CDR1 LNHDA, CDR2 SQIVND (reference sequence). V was clipped by 6 bases and J by 7 bases, with 7 bases between them. There are 11 residues in the CDR3. The CDR3 DNA reads as TGTGCCAGTAGCAGGGGAAATGAGCAGTTCTTC. Protein sequence: CASSRGNEQFF.

Remarks on this clonotype: A much larger clone is a single base away; this may be a read error. The missing conserved phenylalanine or tryptophan at the end of this CDR3 makes a read error likely. The J gene is TRBJ1-1, the V gene TRBV5-1, with 8 bases matching TRBD1. Germline V lookup: CDR1 SGHRS, CDR2 YFSETQ. The trim removed 3 bases at V and 0 bases at J, leaving 7 bases unmatched. The CDR3 sequence is 16 residues long. The CDR3, as DNA: TGCGCCAGCAGCTCTAGGACAGGGCGCATGAACACTGAAGCTTTCGTT. It translates to CASSSRTGRMNTEAFV.

The chain uses TRBV11-1 and TRBJ2-1; D is possibly TRBD1 or TRBD2 (6 bases each). V was shortened by 3 bases and J by 6 bases, with 12 bases between the two germline ends. The CDR3 has 14 residues. Germline V CDR1 and CDR2: SGHAT, FQDESV (reference sequence). The CDR3 DNA reads as TGTGCCAGCAGCTTGACCTCGGGGGCCAATGAGCAGTTCTTC. It codes for CASSLTSGANEQFF.

This clonotype appeared many times. The chain uses TRBV7-9 and TRBJ2-1; 7 nucleotides align to TRBD1. CDR1 is SEHNR, CDR2 FQNEAQ, per germline (reference sequence). V lost 4 bases and J lost 4; bases outside the gene matches: 10. The CDR3 totals 16 residues. CDR3 region: CASSSPWGTAYNEQFF. As DNA, the CDR3 is TGTGCCAGCAGCTCTCCCTGGGGGACAGCATACAATGAGCAGTTCTTC.

The J gene is TRBJ2-1, the V gene TRBV6-2 or TRBV6-3, with a possible D match to TRBD2 (6 bases). V dropped 2 bases and J dropped 0 bases, with 32 bases sitting between them. This CDR3 is 23 amino acids long. The germline CDR1 and CDR2 sequences are MNHEY and SVGEGT. CDR3 region: CASSYTLPAGNTASGSSYNEQFF. CDR3 sequence (DNA): TGTGCCAGCAGTTACACTCTACCGGCGGGGAATACAGCCTCGGGGAGCTCCTACAATGAGCAGTTCTTC.

This clonotype turned up a few times. In DNA form, the CDR3 reads TGTGCCAGCAGCCTTGTTCCGACGAACACCGGGGAGCTGTTTTTT. Protein product: CASSLVPTNTGELFF. This chain joins TRBV4-2 and TRBJ2-2, with D unresolved. The CDR3 has 15 amino acids. Germline CDR1 is LGHNA and CDR2 is YNFKEQ. The ends were cut back, 4 bases at V and 0 bases at J, with 9 bases in the middle.

CDR3 sequence: CASSLTGGPNTQYF. In DNA, the CDR3 is TGTGCCAGCAGCCTCACGGGGGGGCCGAATACGCAGTATTTT. The chain is built from TRBV3-1 and TRBJ2-3; 8 bases fit TRBD2. The V gene end was trimmed by 4 bases and the J gene end by 7 bases; junction bases not matched to a gene: 7. Germline V gives CDR1 LGHDT, CDR2 YNNKEL (reference sequence). There are 14 residues in the CDR3.

In its sample, this clonotype was seen many times. V and J are TRBV28 and TRBJ2-1; 13 nucleotides align to TRBD2. Germline V gene sequence: CDR1 MDHEN, CDR2 SYDVKM. Losses at the gene ends were 6 bases for V and 9 bases for J; bases not matched to a gene: 8. CDR3 size: 15 residues. CDR3 DNA: TGTGCCAGCAGCCCAACTAGCGGGGGGGATTTTGAGCAGTTCTTC. Translating gives CASSPTSGGDFEQFF.

A few counts support this clonotype. The chain links TRBV4-1 to TRBJ1-1; perhaps TRBD1 as D (6 bases). Trimming took 1 base from V and 0 from J, leaving 12 bases between them. Germline CDR1 MGHRA, CDR2 YSYEKL. CDR3 size: 16 residues. The CDR3 nucleotides read TGCGCCAGCAGCCAAGGACAAGGACAGTTGAACACTGAAGCTTTCTTT. It is translated as CASSQGQGQLNTEAFF.

This clonotype has at least ten counts. The chain carries TRBV5-1 and TRBJ2-1; no clear D. The CDR3 contains 13 residues. Trimming took 1 base from V and 6 from J, leaving 8 bases between them. CDR1 SGHRS and CDR2 YFSETQ come from the germline V gene. Here the CDR3 reads CASSLQFLNEQFF. The CDR3 DNA reads as TGCGCCAGCAGCTTGCAGTTCCTCAATGAGCAGTTCTTC.

This sequence joins TRBV12-3 or TRBV12-4 and TRBJ2-6; D unresolved. Trimming removed 6 bases at V and 4 bases at J, with 13 bases between. This CDR3 has 15 residues. The CDR3 reads CASSHGTTGANVLTF. The CDR3 DNA follows: TGTGCCAGCAGCCACGGCACTACGGGGGCCAACGTCCTGACTTTC.

The chain employs TRBV11-2 and TRBJ2-7; perhaps TRBD1 as D (7 bases). V lost 1 base and J 7 bases, leaving 23 bases between the germline ends. This CDR3 has 17 amino acids. From germline, CDR1 is SGHAT and CDR2 FQNNGV. This CDR3 is CASSLVRPWRQGGEQYF. The CDR3 DNA reads TGTGCCAGCAGCTTAGTCCGCCCTTGGCGACAGGGAGGAGAGCAGTACTTC.

This clonotype was detected many times. The chain is built from TRBV12-3 or TRBV12-4 and TRBJ2-5, with 7 bases fitting TRBD2. The CDR3 consists of 14 residues. Trimming took 5 bases from V and 4 from J; bases not matched to a gene: 7. CDR3 DNA sequence: TGTGCCAGCAGTCTCGGACTAGTCCCAGAGACCCAGTACTTC. Translation: CASSLGLVPETQYF.

This clonotype was observed at least ten times. The CDR3 DNA reads TGTGCCAGCAGCCCCCAGCCGTTTATAGCGACTCCCGGAGCTTTCTTT. Translated, it gives CASSPQPFIATPGAFF. This rearrangement joins TRBV7-2 to TRBJ1-1; no firm D call. Germline CDR1 and CDR2: SGHTA and FQGNSA. Trimming took off 5 bases at V and 10 bases at J, with 26 bases between the two ends. This CDR3 is 16 amino acids long. The entire variable domain, with the rest obtained from reference TRBV7-2 and TRBJ1-1, is as follows: GAGVSQSPSNKVTEKGKDVELRCDPISGHTALYWYRQSLGQGLEFLIYFQGNSAPDKSGLPSDRFSAERTGGSVSTLTIQRTQQEDSAVYLCASSPQPFIATPGAFFGQGTRLTVV.